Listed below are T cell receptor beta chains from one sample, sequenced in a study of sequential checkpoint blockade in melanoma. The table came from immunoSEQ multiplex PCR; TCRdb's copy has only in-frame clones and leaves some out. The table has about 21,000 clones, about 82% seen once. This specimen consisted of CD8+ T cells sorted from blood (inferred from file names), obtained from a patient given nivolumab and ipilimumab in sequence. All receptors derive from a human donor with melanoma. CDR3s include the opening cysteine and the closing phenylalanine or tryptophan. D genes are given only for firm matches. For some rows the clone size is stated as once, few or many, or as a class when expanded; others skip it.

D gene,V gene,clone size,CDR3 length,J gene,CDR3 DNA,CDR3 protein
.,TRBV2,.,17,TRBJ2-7,TGTGCCAGCAGTGAATTCCCCGACGGGGGTGGGTCCTACGAGCAGTACTTC,CASSEFPDGGGSYEQYF
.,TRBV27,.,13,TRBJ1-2,TGTGCCAGCAGTCTTTCAACAGGGTCCGGCTACACCTTC,CASSLSTGSGYTF
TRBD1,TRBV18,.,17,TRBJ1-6,TGTGCCAGCTCACCGACCTCGGACAGGGGATATAATTCACCCCTCCACTTT,CASSPTSDRGYNSPLHF
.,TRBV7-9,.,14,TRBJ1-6,TGTGCCAGCAGCCGTGAGGGCTTACATTCACCCCTCCACTTT,CASSREGLHSPLHF
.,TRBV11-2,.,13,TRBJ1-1,TGTGCCAGCCGATTTAGGGGGGGACCCGAAGCTTTCTTT,CASRFRGGPEAFF
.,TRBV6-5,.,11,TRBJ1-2,TGTGCCAGCGGACAGTTATATGGCTACACCTTC,CASGQLYGYTF
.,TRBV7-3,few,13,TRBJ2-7,TGTGCCAGCAGCCAGGCACTCCGGGGAGAGCAGTACTTC,CASSQALRGEQYF
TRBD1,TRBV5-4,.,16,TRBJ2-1,TGTGCCAGCAGCTTCCCCGGACAGGGCTCCTACAATGAGCAGTTCTTC,CASSFPGQGSYNEQFF
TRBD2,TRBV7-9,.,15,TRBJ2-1,TGTGCCAGCAGCATAGGGACTAGCGGCCACAATGAGCAGTTCTTC,CASSIGTSGHNEQFF
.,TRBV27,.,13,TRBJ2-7,TGTGCCAGCAGTCCATACAGCTTCTACGAGCAGTACTTC,CASSPYSFYEQYF
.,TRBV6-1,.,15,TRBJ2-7,TGTGCCAGCAGGGAAAGGACAGCGAGCTCCTACGAGCAGTACTTC,CASRERTASSYEQYF
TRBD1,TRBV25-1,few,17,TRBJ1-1,TGTGCCAGCAGTGCAAGGGACAGTGTTCGCATGAACACTGAAGCTTTCTTT,CASSARDSVRMNTEAFF
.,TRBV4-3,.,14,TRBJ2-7,TGCGCCAGCAGCCAAGAATACCAAGCGCGGGAGCAGTACTTC,CASSQEYQAREQYF
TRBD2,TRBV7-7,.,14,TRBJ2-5,TGTGCCAGCAAGATACTTCGGGAGGAAGAGACCCAGTACTTC,CASKILREEETQYF
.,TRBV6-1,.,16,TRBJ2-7,TGTGCCAGCAGTGAAAGTCACACCTGGCCCACCGCCGAGCAGTACTTC,CASSESHTWPTAEQYF
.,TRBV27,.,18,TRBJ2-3,TGTGCCAGCAGTTCATACCCGTTTGACAGATTCCTCACAGATACGCAGTATTTT,CASSSYPFDRFLTDTQYF
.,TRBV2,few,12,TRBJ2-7,TGTGCCAGCAGTGGTGGTAGCGGATATTGGTACTTC,CASSGGSGYWYF
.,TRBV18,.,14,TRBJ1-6,TGTGCCAGCTCACCACCGTGGAGGGATTCACCCCTCCACTTT,CASSPPWRDSPLHF
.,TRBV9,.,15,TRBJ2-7,TGTGCCAGCAGCGTAGGATTGGGGGGCTCCTACGAGCAGTACTTC,CASSVGLGGSYEQYF
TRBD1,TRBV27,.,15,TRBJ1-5,TGTGCCAGCAGGCCAAGGACAGGGCCAGGGGAGCCCCAGCATTTT,CASRPRTGPGEPQHF
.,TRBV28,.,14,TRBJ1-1,TGTGCCAGCAGCCCACGACCGAACACGGGTGAAGCTTTCTTT,CASSPRPNTGEAFF
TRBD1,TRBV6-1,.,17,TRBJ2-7,TGTGCCAGCAGTGAAGCGAGTTTCGGGACAGCAGTCTACGAGCAGTACTTC,CASSEASFGTAVYEQYF
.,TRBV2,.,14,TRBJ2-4,TGTGCCAGCAGTGGAAAGGCGGGTTCGAACATTCAGTACTTC,CASSGKAGSNIQYF
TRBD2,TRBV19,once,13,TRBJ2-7,TGTGCCAGTAATCTAGCGGGAGACTACGAGCAGTACTTC,CASNLAGDYEQYF
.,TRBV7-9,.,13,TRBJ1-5,TGTGCCAGCAGCCTGACAGGTTATCAGCCCCAGCATTTT,CASSLTGYQPQHF
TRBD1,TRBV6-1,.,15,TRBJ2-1,TGTGCCAGCAGCAAAAGGGGGACAGATTACAATGAGCAGTTCTTC,CASSKRGTDYNEQFF
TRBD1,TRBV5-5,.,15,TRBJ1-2,TGTGCCAGCAGCTTGGAGGGCCCACAGGGGATTGGCTACACCTTC,CASSLEGPQGIGYTF
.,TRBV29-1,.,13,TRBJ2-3,TGCAGCGTTTCGGGGGAGGGCACAGATACGCAGTATTTT,CSVSGEGTDTQYF
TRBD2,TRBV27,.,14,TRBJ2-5,TGTGCCAGCAGTTTAGTTAGCGGGGTTGAGACCCAGTACTTC,CASSLVSGVETQYF
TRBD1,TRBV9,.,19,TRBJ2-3,TGTGCCAGCAGCGTAGAGGAGGGACAGGGATTCTCTAGCACAGATACGCAGTATTTT,CASSVEEGQGFSSTDTQYF
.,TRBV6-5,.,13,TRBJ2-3,TGTGCCAGCACTAAGGGGTGGGCAGATACGCAGTATTTT,CASTKGWADTQYF
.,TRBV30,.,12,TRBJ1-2,TGTGCCTCCTACAGTGCTAACTATGGCTACACCTTC,CASYSANYGYTF
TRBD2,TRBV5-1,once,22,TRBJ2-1,TGCGCCAGCAGCTCGTCAAGAAGGCCCGATAGCGGGAGGAACTCCCCCAGCAATGAGCAGTTCTTC,CASSSSRRPDSGRNSPSNEQFF
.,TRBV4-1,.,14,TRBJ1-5,TGCGCCAGCAGCCAAGTATCCCCGGATCAGCCCCAGCATTTT,CASSQVSPDQPQHF
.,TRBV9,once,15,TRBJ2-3,TGTGCCAGCAGCGCCCTGCCGAGGAGCACAGATACGCAGTATTTT,CASSALPRSTDTQYF
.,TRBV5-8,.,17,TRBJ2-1,TGTGCCAGCAGCCTTCACCCGGGAGGGGGCAACTACAATGAGCAGTTCTTC,CASSLHPGGGNYNEQFF
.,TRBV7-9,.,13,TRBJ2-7,TGTGCCCTTGGGGGACTCCAAGTATACGAGCAGTACTTC,CALGGLQVYEQYF
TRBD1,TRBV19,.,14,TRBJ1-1,TGTGCCAGTAGTTTCCCAGGGGGGAACACTGAAGCTTTCTTT,CASSFPGGNTEAFF
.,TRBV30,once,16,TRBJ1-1,TGTGCCTGGACTCCGGAACTAAGCCAGGGGAACACTGAAGCTTTCTTT,CAWTPELSQGNTEAFF
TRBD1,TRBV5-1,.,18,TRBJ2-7,TGCGCCAGCAGCTTGGAGACGATAAACCAGGGGGCCGCCTACGAGCAGTACTTC,CASSLETINQGAAYEQYF
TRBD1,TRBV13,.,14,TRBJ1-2,TGTGCCAGCAGCTCCGGGACAGGGGATTATGGCTACACCTTC,CASSSGTGDYGYTF
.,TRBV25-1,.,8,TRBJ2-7,TGTGCCCTAAGTCAGCAGTACTTC,CALSQQYF
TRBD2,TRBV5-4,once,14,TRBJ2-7,TGTGCCAGCAGCTTGGAAGCGGGGGACTACGAGCAGTACTTC,CASSLEAGDYEQYF
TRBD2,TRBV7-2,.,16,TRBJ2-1,TGTGCCAGCAGCTTAGAGTGGCTAGCGGGAAGGAATGAGCAGTTCTTC,CASSLEWLAGRNEQFF
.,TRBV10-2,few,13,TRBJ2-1,TGCGCCAGCATCGGAGGGGATGGCAATGAGCAGTTCTTC,CASIGGDGNEQFF
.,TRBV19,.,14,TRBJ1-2,TGTGCCAGTAGTATTGACACCCTTAACTATGGCTACACCTTC,CASSIDTLNYGYTF
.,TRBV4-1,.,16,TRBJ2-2,TGCGCCAGCAGCCACAAACCGGGACTCCTTACCGGGGAGCTGTTTTTT,CASSHKPGLLTGELFF
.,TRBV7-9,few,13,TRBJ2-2,TGTGCCAGCAGCCTATCCCCTAGCGGGGAGCTGTTTTTT,CASSLSPSGELFF
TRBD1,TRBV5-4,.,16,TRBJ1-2,TGTGCCAGCAGCTTGAAGGGGACAGGGAGGGATTATGGCTACACCTTC,CASSLKGTGRDYGYTF
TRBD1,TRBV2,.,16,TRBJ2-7,TGTGCCAGCACCACCTTTCCCGGGACAGGGGACAACGAGCAGTACTTC,CASTTFPGTGDNEQYF
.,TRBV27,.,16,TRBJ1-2,TGTGCCAGCAGTCCCTATGTAGAGGGAGCTAACTATGGCTACACCTTC,CASSPYVEGANYGYTF
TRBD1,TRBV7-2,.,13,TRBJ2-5,TGTGCCAGCAGCCTAACAGGGGGAGAGACCCAGTACTTC,CASSLTGGETQYF
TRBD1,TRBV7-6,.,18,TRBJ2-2,TGTGCCAGCAGCTTAGAGGGGACAGGGACAGGGGACACCGGGGAGCTGTTTTTT,CASSLEGTGTGDTGELFF